The 8 T cell receptor beta chains listed next were all sequenced from one sample in a study of blood T cell repertoires in COVID-19. Sequenced by immunoSEQ multiplex PCR; TCRdb stores in-frame clones only, minus some. Seen here are 360,000 or so clones, approximately 91% observed once, and the top ten hold approximately 1%. The sample was PBMCs or T cells enriched from blood (not recorded which). The origin of the receptors is a woman aged 25 to 39 who had been exposed to COVID-19.

The chain recombines TRBV5-4 with TRBJ2-1, with 8 positions matching TRBD2. V gave up 0 bases and J gave up 14 bases; unmatched junction bases: 16. Germline CDR1 is SGHNT and CDR2 is YYREEE (reference sequence). The length of the CDR3 is 16 residues. The CDR3 nucleotides read TGTGCCAGCAGCTTGGCCCCGACCCCTACTAGCGGCGACGAGTTCTTC. Translating gives CASSLAPTPTSGDEFF.

The chain employs TRBV7-3 and TRBJ2-1; D not certain. The length of the CDR3 is 13 residues. CDR1 and CDR2 (germline): SGHTA, FQGTGA. Between the trimmed V and J ends, which lost 5 bases and 5 bases, there was a span of 10 bases. The CDR3 sequence is CASSPGRDNEQFF. CDR3 sequence (DNA): TGTGCCAGCAGCCCGGGTCGGGACAATGAGCAGTTCTTC.

The chain carries TRBV19 and TRBJ1-6; 8 bases match TRBD1. Germline CDR1 reads LNHDA; CDR2 reads SQIVND (reference sequence). There are 14 residues in the CDR3. V dropped 8 bases and J dropped 7; count of bases not matched to a gene: 7. Here the CDR3 DNA reads TGTGCCAGTGCCGACAGGGGAGAAAATTCACCCCTCCACTTT. This translates into CASADRGENSPLHF. The full variable domain, its missing parts supplied by reference TRBV19 and TRBJ1-6, is DGGITQSPKYLFRKEGQNVTLSCEQNLNHDAMYWYRQDPGQGLRLIYYSQIVNDFQKGDIAEGYSVSREKKESFPLTVTSAQKNPTAFYLCASADRGENSPLHFGNGTRLTVT.

The chain employs TRBV5-1 and TRBJ2-7; D perhaps matches TRBD2 (6 bases). In germline, CDR1 is SGHRS, CDR2 YFSETQ. Trimming shortened V by 0 bases and J by 4 bases, and 11 bases separated the two germline ends. CDR3 length: 14 residues. In DNA, the CDR3 is TGCGCCAGCAGCTTGGAGCTAGCGAAGTACGAGCAGTACTTC. It yields the protein CASSLELAKYEQYF. The full variable domain, in which reference TRBV5-1 and TRBJ2-7 provide the parts outside the CDR3, is KAGVTQTPRYLIKTRGQQVTLSCSPISGHRSVSWYQQTPGQGLQFLFEYFSETQRNKGNFPGRFSGRQFSNSRSEMNVSTLELGDSALYLCASSLELAKYEQYFGPGTRLTVT.

This chain connects TRBV27 to TRBJ2-6; 12 positions agree with TRBD1. This CDR3 has 20 amino acids. The germline V gene has CDR1 MNHEY and CDR2 SMNVEV (reference sequence). Trimming cost V 7 bases and J 1 base; bases outside gene matches: 14. The CDR3 DNA sequence: TGTGCCAGCACCCTATCAGCGGGGACAGGGGGCTTTTCTGGGGCCAACGTCCTGACTTTC. This gives the protein CASTLSAGTGGFSGANVLTF. Full variable domain (outside the CDR3, taken from reference TRBV27 and TRBJ2-6): EAQVTQNPRYLITVTGKKLTVTCSQNMNHEYMSWYRQDPGLGLRQIYYSMNVEVTDKGDVPEGYKVSRKEKRNFPLILESPSPNQTSLYFCASTLSAGTGGFSGANVLTFGAGSRLTVL.

The chain carries TRBV30 and TRBJ1-5; 9 nucleotides align to TRBD1. The CDR3 spans 15 residues. With 2 bases clipped from V and 6 bases from J, the junction kept 8 bases outside the gene matches. The germline V gene encodes CDR1 GTSNPN and CDR2 SVGIG (reference sequence). The CDR3 nucleotides are TGTGCCTGGAGTCTACAGGGGGCGGTTCGTCAGCCCCAGCATTTT. The encoded protein is CAWSLQGAVRQPQHF.

This clone was seen more than once but under ten times. The genes are TRBV19 and TRBJ1-2, with D possibly matching TRBD1 (6 bases). Looked up from germline, CDR1 is LNHDA and CDR2 is SQIVND (reference sequence). The V end lost 7 bases, the J end lost 5 bases, and 20 bases lay between the germline ends. CDR3 length: 15 amino acids. CDR3 nucleotides: TGTGCCAGTACCCCCAGTCTGGGGGCGGCGTATGGCTACACCTTC. Amino acid sequence: CASTPSLGAAYGYTF. The full variable domain, with the rest looked up from reference TRBV19 and TRBJ1-2, is DGGITQSPKYLFRKEGQNVTLSCEQNLNHDAMYWYRQDPGQGLRLIYYSQIVNDFQKGDIAEGYSVSREKKESFPLTVTSAQKNPTAFYLCASTPSLGAAYGYTFGSGTRLTVV.

The V gene is TRBV30, the J gene TRBJ1-1, with D perhaps matching TRBD1 (5 bases). This CDR3 has 13 amino acids. Trimming shortened V by 3 bases and J by 7 bases, and 15 bases separated the two germline ends. From germline, CDR1 is GTSNPN and CDR2 SVGIG (reference sequence). This chain's CDR3 is CAWRDRIDSEAFF. The DNA for the CDR3 is TGTGCCTGGAGGGACCGAATTGACAGTGAAGCTTTCTTT.